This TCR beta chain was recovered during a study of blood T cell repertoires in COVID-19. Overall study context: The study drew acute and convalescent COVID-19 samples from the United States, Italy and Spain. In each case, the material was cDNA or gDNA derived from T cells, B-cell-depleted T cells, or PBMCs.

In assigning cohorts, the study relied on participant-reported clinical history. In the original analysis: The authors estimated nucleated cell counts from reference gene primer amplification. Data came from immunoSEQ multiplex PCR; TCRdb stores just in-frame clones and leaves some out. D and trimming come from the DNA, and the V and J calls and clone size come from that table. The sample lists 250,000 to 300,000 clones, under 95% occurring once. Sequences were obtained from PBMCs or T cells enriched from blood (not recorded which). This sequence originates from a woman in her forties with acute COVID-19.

The CDR3 is CASSPTSGRGTSSYNEQFF. CDR3 nucleotides: TGTGCCAGCTCACCAACTAGCGGGAGGGGCACCAGCTCCTACAATGAGCAGTTCTTC. The chain joins TRBV18 to TRBJ2-1, with TRBD2 matching 13 bases. Germline V lookup: CDR1 KGHSH, CDR2 LQKENI. The CDR3 has 19 amino acids. Trimming at V came to 2 bases and at J to 0 bases, leaving 7 bases not matched to a gene.